This T cell receptor beta chain was retrieved from a study of blood T cell repertoires in COVID-19. Across the study: Sources were T cells, B-cell-depleted T cells, or PBMCs; the material itself was cDNA or gDNA.

Followed over time, Seattle patients had been enrolled while infection was active. Original processing notes: Cell counts per sample came from amplifying reference gene primers. Assay: immunoSEQ multiplex PCR; the TCRdb copy retains only in-frame clones and omits some. The V and J calls and clone size were taken over from that table, and D and trimming were inferred from the DNA. This sample has over 200,000 clones, with 83% found just once. The junction had 12 bases not matched to a gene; V was cut back by 4 bases and J by 4 bases. This CDR3 has 18 residues. CDR1 LGHDT and CDR2 YNNKEL come from the germline V gene (reference sequence).

This chain uses TRBV3-1 (or the pseudogene TRBV3-2) with TRBJ2-3; 12 bases fit TRBD2. The receptor's source is a young woman with COVID-19, enrolled during active disease. Sequencing input: peripheral blood. The CDR3 DNA sequence: TGTGCCAGCAGCCGAAAGGGCCTAGCGGGGGGGCCCTCAGATACGCAGTATTTT. It yields the protein CASSRKGLAGGPSDTQYF.